This is a list of T cell receptor beta chains from one sample in a study of Ad26.COV2.S vaccination and SARS-CoV-2 variants. TCRdb's table, derived via immunoSEQ multiplex PCR, lists solely in-frame clones and lacks some. The sample lists hundreds of thousands of clones, roughly 94% occurring once. The sample consisted of peripheral blood, taken after recovery from COVID-19. These receptors were taken from a human donor who had recovered from COVID-19. The CDR3 runs from the conserved cysteine through the conserved F or W. D genes are given only for firm matches. The size entry is marked missing in some rows and otherwise reads once, few, many or a size class.

>NA|TRBJ2-3|TRBV18|NA|14
TGTGCCAGCTCACCCGGGGAACTCACAGATACGCAGTATTTT
CASSPGELTDTQYF
>NA|TRBJ1-2|TRBV5-1|NA|14
TGCGCCAGCAGCTCAGGACAGTATAACTATGGCTACACCTTC
CASSSGQYNYGYTF
>NA|TRBJ2-7|TRBV5-1|TRBD2|15
TGCGCCAGCTCTGTAGCGGGGGGGCCTTCCCACGAGCAGTACTTC
CASSVAGGPSHEQYF
>NA|TRBJ1-1|TRBV14|NA|16
TGTGCCAGCAGCCAAGCGCAGTATAGGGTGAACACTGAAGCTTTCTTT
CASSQAQYRVNTEAFF
>NA|TRBJ2-3|TRBV9|NA|15
TGTGCCAGCAGCGTAGAGGGGGGGGGCACAGATACGCAGTATTTT
CASSVEGGGTDTQYF
>NA|TRBJ2-4|TRBV7-9|TRBD1|12
TGTGCCAGCAGCTCCGGACAGGACATTCAGTACTTC
CASSSGQDIQYF
>NA|TRBJ1-2|TRBV9|TRBD1|15
TGTGCCAGCAGCACTCCGGGACAGGGAGGGTATGGCTACACCTTC
CASSTPGQGGYGYTF
>once|TRBJ2-3|TRBV7-2|TRBD2|15
TGTGCCAGCAGCCCCAGGAGCGGGGGGACAGATACGCAGTATTTT
CASSPRSGGTDTQYF
>NA|TRBJ1-5|TRBV7-2|TRBD1|14
TGTGCCAGCAGCTTCGGACAGGGTAGCCAGCCCCAGCATTTT
CASSFGQGSQPQHF
>NA|TRBJ1-1|TRBV3-1/TRBV3-2|TRBD1|12
TGTGCCAGCAGCCTTATGGACAGGGAAGCTTTCTTT
CASSLMDREAFF
>NA|TRBJ2-1|TRBV9|NA|16
TGTGCCAGCAGCGTAGAGGGTAGCGGAGGATACAATGAGCAGTTCTTC
CASSVEGSGGYNEQFF
>NA|TRBJ2-5|TRBV7-7|NA|15
TGTGCTAGCAGCTTAGCGGCCGCTAGTCAAGAGACCCAGTACTTC
CASSLAAASQETQYF
>NA|TRBJ1-3|TRBV7-9|NA|14
TGTGCCAGCAGCTTACAAAACTCTGGAAACACCATATATTTT
CASSLQNSGNTIYF
>NA|TRBJ2-7|TRBV20-1|NA|14
TGCAGTGCTAGTCGAGGACAGCATCCATACGAGCAGTACTTC
CSASRGQHPYEQYF
>NA|TRBJ1-4|TRBV9|TRBD1|15
TGTGCCAGCAGCTTAGGGACAGCAACTAATGAAAAACTGTTTTTT
CASSLGTATNEKLFF
>NA|TRBJ1-4|TRBV6-5|NA|14
TGTGCCAGCAGTTACGGGGGGGATAATGAAAAACTGTTTTTT
CASSYGGDNEKLFF
>NA|TRBJ1-1|TRBV11-3|TRBD1|15
TGTGCCAGCAGCTCCTCTCGACAGGGGGACACTGAAGCTTTCTTT
CASSSSRQGDTEAFF
>NA|TRBJ1-1|TRBV27|NA|14
TGTGCCAGCAGTTTAAGTCACGGCGGTATTGAAGCTTTCTTT
CASSLSHGGIEAFF
>NA|TRBJ2-2|TRBV7-9|NA|16
TGTGCCAGCAGCTTAGCCGACAGGACGAACACCGGGGAGCTGTTTTTT
CASSLADRTNTGELFF
>NA|TRBJ1-1|TRBV5-1|NA|15
TGCGCCAGCAGCTTGGTCGAGGGAAGTAGGACTGAAGCTTTCTTT
CASSLVEGSRTEAFF
>NA|TRBJ1-5|TRBV7-9|NA|14
TGTGCCAGCAGCTTAGGAGGGGCTAATCAGCCCCAGCATTTT
CASSLGGANQPQHF
>NA|TRBJ2-4|TRBV3-1/TRBV3-2|NA|13
TGTGCCAGCAGCTGGTTGGGGAAAAACATTCAGTACTTC
CASSWLGKNIQYF
>NA|TRBJ1-5|TRBV11-2|TRBD1|15
TGTGCCAGCAGCTCGGGTTTAGGGGGCGGTCAGCCCCAGCATTTT
CASSSGLGGGQPQHF
>few|TRBJ1-6|TRBV11-2|TRBD1|14
TGTGCCAGCAGCTTGGACAGGGTTAATTCACCCCTCCACTTT
CASSLDRVNSPLHF
>NA|TRBJ1-1|TRBV7-6|TRBD1|16
TGTGCCAGCAGCGCAGACAGGGGCGACCTGAACACTGAAGCTTTCTTT
CASSADRGDLNTEAFF
>NA|TRBJ2-3|TRBV5-1|NA|14
TGCGCCAGCAGCTTGGCAGAGGGGACAGATACGCAGTATTTT
CASSLAEGTDTQYF
>NA|TRBJ1-2|TRBV18|NA|14
TGTGCCAGCTCTCCACCTACACCCTACTATGGCTACACCTTC
CASSPPTPYYGYTF
>NA|TRBJ2-5|TRBV7-9|NA|14
TGTGCCAGCAGGGGGGACGGCGGGCAGAAGACCCAGTACTTC
CASRGDGGQKTQYF
>NA|TRBJ2-4|TRBV13|NA|15
TGTGCCAGCAGCCCGACAGGACTAGCCAAAAACATTCAGTACTTC
CASSPTGLAKNIQYF
>NA|TRBJ1-2|TRBV27|NA|13
TGTGCCAGCAGTTTATCTCGGCTAGGTGGCTACACCTTC
CASSLSRLGGYTF
>NA|TRBJ1-2|TRBV9|TRBD1|15
TGTGCCAGCAGCGTAGCTCCCGGGACAGCCTATGGCTACACCTTC
CASSVAPGTAYGYTF
>NA|TRBJ1-1|TRBV7-9|TRBD1|16
TGTGCCAGCAGCCCAGGGACAGGGCAATTTCGGACTGAAGCTTTCTTT
CASSPGTGQFRTEAFF
>once|TRBJ2-1|TRBV7-8|TRBD1|15
TGTGCCAGCAGCTTACGGGACAGGGCGATCAATGAGCAGTTCTTC
CASSLRDRAINEQFF
>NA|TRBJ2-1|TRBV11-3|NA|19
TGTGCCAGCAGCTTAGATTTATTCGGCGATCCCCGAGAAGACAATGAGCAGTTCTTC
CASSLDLFGDPREDNEQFF
>once|TRBJ1-6|TRBV7-6|NA|14
TGTGCCAGCAGCTTTGGGGCTTTAGATTCACCCCTCCACTTT
CASSFGALDSPLHF
>NA|TRBJ1-1|TRBV25-1|TRBD1|14
TGTGCCAGCAGGACAGGGGGCTCGAACACTGAAGCTTTCTTT
CASRTGGSNTEAFF
>NA|TRBJ2-3|TRBV5-4|TRBD2|18
TGTGCCAGCAGCGGGGGACTAGCGGGGGCCGTGAGCACAGATACGCAGTATTTT
CASSGGLAGAVSTDTQYF
>NA|TRBJ1-4|TRBV7-9|TRBD1|17
TGTGCCAGCAGCTTAGATCTTCGGGACAGTACCAATGAAAAACTGTTTTTT
CASSLDLRDSTNEKLFF
>NA|TRBJ1-1|TRBV12-5|NA|13
TGTGCTAGTGGTATAGGGCTGAACACTGAAGCTTTCTTT
CASGIGLNTEAFF
>NA|TRBJ1-3|TRBV5-1|NA|12
TGCGCCAGCAGCCCAACAGGAAACACCATATATTTT
CASSPTGNTIYF
>NA|TRBJ1-6|TRBV21-1|NA|21
TGTGCCAGCAGCATATGTTTTATTAGGACGGATCTGGGTGAATATAATTCACCCCTCCACTTT
CASSICFIRTDLGEYNSPLHF
>NA|TRBJ1-2|TRBV29-1|NA|13
TGCAGCGTTGAAGAGTCGACAGACTATGGCTACACCTTC
CSVEESTDYGYTF
>NA|TRBJ2-3|TRBV7-9|NA|16
TGTGCCAGCAGCTCTCGGACGGGTAGCAATACAGATACGCAGTATTTT
CASSSRTGSNTDTQYF
>NA|TRBJ1-3|TRBV9|TRBD1|18
TGTGCCAGCAGCGTAGTAGGGGACCAGGGGGAGGCTGGAAACACCATATATTTT
CASSVVGDQGEAGNTIYF
>NA|TRBJ1-1|TRBV10-2|NA|12
TGCGCCAGCAGTGAGTCGAAGGGGTTCGCTTTCTTT
CASSESKGFAFF
>NA|TRBJ1-5|TRBV5-1|NA|14
TGCGCCAGCAGCTGGGGGGATCACAATCAGCCCCAGCATTTT
CASSWGDHNQPQHF
>NA|TRBJ1-2|TRBV5-6|TRBD1|14
TGTGCCAGCAGCTTGGGACAGGGGGAACCTGGCTACACCTTC
CASSLGQGEPGYTF
>NA|TRBJ2-4|TRBV29-1|NA|13
TGCAGCGGAGGTTGGGGGCAGGGAAACATTCAGTACTTC
CSGGWGQGNIQYF
>NA|TRBJ2-3|TRBV4-3|TRBD1|14
TGCGCCAGCAGCCAGGGACAGGGCCCAGATACGCAGTATTTT
CASSQGQGPDTQYF
>NA|TRBJ2-1|TRBV11-2|NA|13
TGTGCCAGGGCCGGGACAACCTACAATGAGCAGTTCTTC
CARAGTTYNEQFF
>NA|TRBJ2-7|TRBV5-1|NA|16
TGCGCCAGCAGCTTGATGTCCGGGACGGGATCCTACGAGCAGTACTTC
CASSLMSGTGSYEQYF
>NA|TRBJ1-3|TRBV28|NA|12
TGTGCCACTGGGACAAGGCGAAACACCATATATTTT
CATGTRRNTIYF
>NA|TRBJ2-7|TRBV25-1|NA|15
TGTGCCGGGCTCGCCCAGGTCCTAAGCTCCTACGAGCAGTACTTC
CAGLAQVLSSYEQYF
>NA|TRBJ1-1|TRBV9|NA|12
TGTGCCAGCAGCGTAGAGAACACTGAAGCTTTCTTT
CASSVENTEAFF
>NA|TRBJ2-3|TRBV13|NA|15
TGTGCCAGCAGCTTAATCACAGCCAAGACAGATACGCAGTATTTT
CASSLITAKTDTQYF
>NA|TRBJ2-5|TRBV11-2|NA|13
TGTGCCAGCAGCTTATTCGTCCAAGAGACCCAGTACTTC
CASSLFVQETQYF
>NA|TRBJ1-1|TRBV29-1|NA|14
TGCAGCGTTGTGGGGAGTTTATGGGGAACTGAAGCTTTCTTT
CSVVGSLWGTEAFF